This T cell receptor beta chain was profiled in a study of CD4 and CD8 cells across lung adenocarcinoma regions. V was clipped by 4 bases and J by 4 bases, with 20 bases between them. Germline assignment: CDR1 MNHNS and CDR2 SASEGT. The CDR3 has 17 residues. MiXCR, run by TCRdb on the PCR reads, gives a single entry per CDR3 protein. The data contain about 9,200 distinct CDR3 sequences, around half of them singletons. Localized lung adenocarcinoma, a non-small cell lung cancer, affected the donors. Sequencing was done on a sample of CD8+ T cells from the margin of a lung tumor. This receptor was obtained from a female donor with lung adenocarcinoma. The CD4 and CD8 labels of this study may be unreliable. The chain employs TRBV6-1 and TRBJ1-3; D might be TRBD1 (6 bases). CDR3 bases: TGTGCCAGCAGTGCCCGACACGGAACAGGGAGAGGAAACACCATATATTTT. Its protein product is CASSARHGTGRGNTIYF.